The present T cell receptor (beta chain) was sequenced within a study of blood T cell repertoires in COVID-19. Study in general: Whether acute or convalescent, the COVID-19 samples came from the United States, Italy and Spain. Sources were T cells, B-cell-depleted T cells, or PBMCs; the material itself was cDNA or gDNA.

In the original analysis: Amplification of reference gene primers provided the estimated nucleated cell counts. Produced via immunoSEQ multiplex PCR; TCRdb's table is partial and in-frame only. V, J and clone size are taken as reported in that table, and D and trimming were inferred from the DNA itself. The repertoire holds over 85,000 clones, with roughly 87% as singletons. The germline V gene has CDR1 ENHRY and CDR2 SYGVKD. V shed 2 bases and J shed 10 bases, with 14 bases lying between them. This CDR3 is built from 13 residues. V usage is TRBV10-3 and J usage is TRBJ1-1, with D possibly matching TRBD1 (6 bases). Sequenced sample: peripheral blood. This TCR derives from a human donor in a cohort sampled during active COVID-19. In DNA, the CDR3 is TGTGCCATCAGTGAGAAGGGGGTTTTTGTAGCTTTCTTT. It specifies CAISEKGVFVAFF.